This T cell receptor (beta chain) originates from a study of blood T cell repertoires in COVID-19. Study-wide context: There were acute and convalescent COVID-19 samples, and they came from the United States, Italy and Spain. T cells, B-cell-depleted T cells, or PBMCs provided the cDNA or gDNA that served as material.

In the original processing: Amplification with reference gene primers provided the estimates of nucleated cell counts. The data were produced by immunoSEQ multiplex PCR, yet TCRdb's version contains in-frame clones alone and is incomplete. V, J and clone size are taken as reported in that table, and D and trimming were inferred from the DNA itself. The sample has 14,000 to 15,000 clones, approximately 92% seen once. The V gene lost 6 bases and the J gene lost 3 bases, with 12 bases spanning the gap. The CDR3 has 14 residues. Germline-derived CDR1 and CDR2 are MNHEY and SVGEGT. The chain joins TRBV6-2 or TRBV6-3 to TRBJ1-5; a weak D match, TRBD1 (6 bases). This receptor was taken from a human donor with active COVID-19. The donor label of this sample is uncertain. The sequencing sample was made of peripheral blood. The CDR3 DNA reads as TGTGCCAGCAGCCCACACAGGGACAATCAGCCCCAGCATTTT. Encoded protein: CASSPHRDNQPQHF.